These 16 T cell receptor beta chains originate from one sample sequenced in a study of blood T cell repertoires in COVID-19. Using immunoSEQ multiplex PCR, the repertoire was profiled, and TCRdb retains in-frame clones only, with some absent. The sample shows around 500,000 clones, more than 85% of them seen only once. Sequenced material: PBMCs or T cells enriched from blood (not recorded which). These receptors all come from a woman aged 60-75 years who had recovered from COVID-19.

The genes are TRBV18 and TRBJ1-1; 8 nucleotides line up with TRBD1. Losses at the gene ends were 5 bases for V and 5 bases for J; bases not matched to a gene: 4. This CDR3 spans 13 amino acids. Germline CDR1 is KGHSH and CDR2 is LQKENI. The CDR3 sequence: CASSLDRVTEAFF. The CDR3 DNA is TGTGCCAGCTCATTGGACAGGGTTACTGAAGCTTTCTTT.

The V gene is TRBV5-4, the J gene TRBJ2-5, with 9 bases identical to TRBD1. CDR3 length: 14 amino acids. V lost 5 bases to trimming and J lost 2 bases; unmatched junction nucleotides: 4. Germline CDR1 is SGHNT and CDR2 is YYREEE (reference sequence). The CDR3 is CASRSDRGQETQYF. In DNA form, the CDR3 reads TGTGCCAGCAGATCTGACAGGGGGCAAGAGACCCAGTACTTC.

The rearrangement joins TRBV12-5 to TRBJ2-7, with D possibly matching TRBD1 (6 bases). Germline V CDR1 and CDR2: LGHNT, FRNRAP. The CDR3 covers 13 residues. V was pared by 1 base and J by 7 bases, with 11 bases between. This CDR3 reads CASGLERRGEQYV. As DNA, the CDR3 is TGTGCTAGTGGTTTGGAACGCAGGGGTGAGCAGTACGTC.

The gene calls are TRBV9 and TRBJ2-1; no definite D call. Germline lookup yields CDR1 SGDLS and CDR2 YYNGEE. The CDR3 extends over 14 amino acids. The germline V and J ends were trimmed by 0 bases and 6 bases, with 10 bases remaining between them. CDR3 region: CASSVADSPNEQFF. The CDR3 region has the DNA TGTGCCAGCAGCGTAGCGGATAGCCCCAATGAGCAGTTCTTC.

The rearrangement uses TRBV6-5 and TRBJ1-2; 7 bases line up with TRBD1. V lost 10 bases and J lost 3; bases outside the gene matches: 5. Germline V gives CDR1 MNHEY, CDR2 SVGAGI. This CDR3 has 12 residues. The CDR3 nucleotides read TGTGCCAACAGACAGGGAGACTATGGCTACACCTTC. Protein sequence: CANRQGDYGYTF.

This rearrangement joins TRBV29-1 to TRBJ1-4, with TRBD1 as a possible D gene (5 bases). Trimming took 5 bases from V and 6 from J, leaving 13 bases between them. The CDR3 extends over 13 amino acids. CDR1 and CDR2 (germline): SQVTM, ANQGSEA. As DNA, the CDR3 is TGCAGCGTTTTAGGGGTATGGGATGAAAAACTGTTTTTT. Translated, it gives CSVLGVWDEKLFF.

This clone was seen a single time. The V call is TRBV5-6, the J call TRBJ2-3, with 9 bases that match TRBD2. V lost 6 bases to trimming and J lost 5 bases; unmatched junction nucleotides: 13. The germline gives CDR1 SGHDT, CDR2 YYEEEE. The CDR3 totals 16 residues. The CDR3 sequence is CASTKGLAGRGDTQYF. Written as DNA, the CDR3 is TGTGCCAGCACCAAGGGCCTAGCGGGGCGGGGAGATACGCAGTATTTT.

This clone was seen once. The chain employs TRBV2 and TRBJ2-7; 7 nucleotides agree with TRBD1. Germline V gene data show CDR1 as SNHLY and CDR2 as FYNNEI. The CDR3 is made up of 13 amino acids. Unmatched junction bases numbered 7, after V lost 5 bases and J lost 6 bases. The DNA of the CDR3 is TGTGCCAGCAGTTACAGGGGTTTTGGCGAGCAGTACGTC. Protein sequence: CASSYRGFGEQYV.

This clone appeared a few times. Distinct nucleotide sequences in the sample also encode this CDR3. J is TRBJ2-3 and V is TRBV2; weak D call: TRBD2 (5 bases). V was cut by 0 bases and J by 3 bases, with 7 bases left in between. Germline-derived CDR1 and CDR2 are SNHLY and FYNNEI. The CDR3 consists of 14 residues. CDR3 DNA sequence: TGTGCCAGCAGTGAAGCGCGAGGGACAGATACGCAGTATTTT. It translates to CASSEARGTDTQYF.

This clone was detected only once. The chain recombines TRBV3-1 (or the pseudogene TRBV3-2) with TRBJ1-2; 7 bases line up with TRBD1. V shed 4 bases, J shed 5 bases, and the junction held 19 bases outside the gene matches. The CDR3 runs 18 residues. In germline, CDR1 is LGHDT, CDR2 YNNKEL (reference sequence). The DNA of the CDR3 is TGTGCCAGCAGCCTAAAGGGTCCCGACCGGGACAGAAGATATGGCTACACCTTC. The encoded protein is CASSLKGPDRDRRYGYTF.

The chain employs TRBV7-2 and TRBJ1-1; possible D gene TRBD1, 6 bases. The V and J ends lost 1 base and 4 bases respectively, with 13 bases between them. Germline CDR1 reads SGHTA; CDR2 reads FQGNSA. There are 15 residues in the CDR3. This CDR3 reads CASSLGGGGGTEAFF. As DNA, the CDR3 is TGTGCCAGCAGCTTAGGGGGGGGCGGCGGCACTGAAGCTTTCTTT.

V gene TRBV30 combines with J gene TRBJ1-6, with 7 bases aligning to TRBD1. The CDR3 is 16 amino acids. The ends lost 5 bases at V and 4 bases at J; junction bases unmatched: 11. The V gene's germline CDR1 is GTSNPN and CDR2 SVGIG (reference sequence). The CDR3 nucleotides read TGTGCCTGGTCAACAAAGACAGGGCATTATAATTCACCCCTCCACTTT. Translated, it gives CAWSTKTGHYNSPLHF.

The chain recombines TRBV11-2 with TRBJ2-2, with 8 positions matching TRBD1. The CDR3 consists of 14 residues. With 4 bases clipped from V and 5 bases from J, the junction kept 3 bases outside the gene matches. CDR1 and CDR2 (germline): SGHAT, FQNNGV. The CDR3 DNA is TGTGCCAGCAGCTCCCGGGACAGGACCGGGGAGCTGTTTTTT. Its translation is CASSSRDRTGELFF.

The chain has TRBV2 and TRBJ2-7; D is perhaps TRBD1 (6 bases). Deletions cut 5 bases from V and 2 bases from J, with 13 bases between. This CDR3 comprises 14 residues. CDR1 and CDR2 (germline): SNHLY, FYNNEI. Written as DNA, the CDR3 is TGTGCCAGCAGTCTCGACAGGAGTACCTACGAGCAGTACTTC. It codes for CASSLDRSTYEQYF.

The V gene is TRBV27, the J gene TRBJ2-3; 7 nucleotides match TRBD1. CDR1 is MNHEY and CDR2 is SMNVEV in the germline V gene (reference sequence). V dropped 5 bases and J dropped 1; count of bases not matched to a gene: 3. The CDR3 spans 14 residues. CDR3 amino acids: CASSIGQGTDTQYF. Written as DNA, the CDR3 is TGTGCCAGCAGTATCGGACAGGGCACAGATACGCAGTATTTT.

The V call is TRBV9, the J call TRBJ2-1, with TRBD2 as a possible D gene (5 bases). Germline V CDR1 and CDR2: SGDLS, YYNGEE. The CDR3 runs to 16 residues. The germline V and J ends were trimmed by 4 bases and 2 bases, with 16 bases remaining between them. In DNA, the CDR3 is TGTGCCAGCAGCTTACGGACTGCCTTCCCCTACAATGAGCAGTTCTTC. Translation: CASSLRTAFPYNEQFF. Full variable domain (remainder filled in from reference TRBV9 and TRBJ2-1): DSGVTQTPKHLITATGQRVTLRCSPRSGDLSVYWYQQSLDQGLQFLIQYYNGEERAKGNILERFSAQQFPDLHSELNLSSLELGDSALYFCASSLRTAFPYNEQFFGPGTRLTVL.